This is a list of T cell receptor beta chains from one sample in a study of T-cell reconstitution after alpha-beta-depleted transplantation in children. TCRdb fed the PCR reads into MiXCR, producing one record per CDR3 protein. The table shows about 440,000 distinct CDR3 sequences, with approximately 42% occurring only once. Here the sequenced sample was PBMCs, taken before TCRalphabeta/CD19-depleted stem cell transplant. The origin of the receptors is a girl aged 2 to 9 with aplastic anemia, due to receive a stem cell transplant. Both conserved end residues are trimmed from each CDR3. Fields, in order: V gene, CDR3 protein.

TRBV19	ASSTGLGSYNEQF
TRBV7-2	ASSSRLAGVGNEQF
TRBV20-1	SARALYSNQPQH
TRBV28	ASRRPGSGANVLT
TRBV9	AIPDRNEQF
TRBV4-1	ASSQETSGRWNTQY
TRBV7-2	ASSLELAPQETQY
TRBV20-1	SASGPENTGELF
TRBV29-1	SVDGLAGESTDTQY
TRBV16	ASSQSGTGNQPQH
TRBV12-3/TRBV12-4	ASSSPGTSGVETQY
TRBV25-1	ASIDPGGGKTQY
TRBV6-1	ASSELVRLTDPQPQH
TRBV7-9	ASSPTPNEKLF
TRBV5-4	ASSPELGERFNEQF
TRBV7-3	ASRLQGAGANVLT
TRBV4-1	ASSQVLGDTEAF
TRBV20-1	SASGFSYEQY
TRBV10-3	AISERSNYGYT
TRBV6-2/TRBV6-3	ASSGDRVEQF
TRBV6-5	ASSYLNTGGTEAF
TRBV29-1	SVDRGQFTDTQY
TRBV20-1	SARLTDRATGGYT
TRBV5-1	ASSRLAGPQETQY
TRBV7-2	ASRGGLAGGEQY
TRBV29-1	SVVEPPSSYEQY